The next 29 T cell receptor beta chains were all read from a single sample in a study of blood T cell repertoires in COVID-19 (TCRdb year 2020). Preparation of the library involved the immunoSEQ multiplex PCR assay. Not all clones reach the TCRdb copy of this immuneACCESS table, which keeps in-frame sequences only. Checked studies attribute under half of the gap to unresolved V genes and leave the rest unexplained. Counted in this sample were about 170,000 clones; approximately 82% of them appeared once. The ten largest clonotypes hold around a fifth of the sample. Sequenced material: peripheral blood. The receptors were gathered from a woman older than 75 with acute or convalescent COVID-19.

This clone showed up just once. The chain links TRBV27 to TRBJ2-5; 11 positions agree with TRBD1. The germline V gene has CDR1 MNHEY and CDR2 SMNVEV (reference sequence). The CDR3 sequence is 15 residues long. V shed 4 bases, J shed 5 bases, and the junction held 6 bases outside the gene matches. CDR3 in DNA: TGTGCCAGCAGTTCGGGACAGGGGGTCTCGGAGACCCAGTACTTC. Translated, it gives CASSSGQGVSETQYF.

CDR3 coding DNA: TGTGCCAGCAGACTAAACAGGGGTTACGCTGAAGCTTTCTTT. It is translated as CASRLNRGYAEAFF. This chain uses TRBV6-5 with TRBJ1-1, with TRBD1 matching 7 bases. The germline gives CDR1 MNHEY, CDR2 SVGAGI. V was clipped by 6 bases and J by 6 bases; unmatched bases: 10. The CDR3 sequence is 14 residues long.

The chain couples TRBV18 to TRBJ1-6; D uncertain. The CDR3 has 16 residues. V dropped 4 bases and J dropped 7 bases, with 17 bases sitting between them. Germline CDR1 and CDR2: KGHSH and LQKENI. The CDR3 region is CASSQSTPSGNSPLHF. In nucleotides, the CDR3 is TGTGCCAGCTCACAAAGTACCCCTTCAGGCAATTCACCCCTCCACTTT. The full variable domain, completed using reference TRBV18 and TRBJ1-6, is NAGVMQNPRHLVRRRGQEARLRCSPMKGHSHVYWYRQLPEEGLKFMVYLQKENIIDESGMPKERFSAEFPKEGPSILRIQQVVRGDSAAYFCASSQSTPSGNSPLHFGNGTRLTVT.

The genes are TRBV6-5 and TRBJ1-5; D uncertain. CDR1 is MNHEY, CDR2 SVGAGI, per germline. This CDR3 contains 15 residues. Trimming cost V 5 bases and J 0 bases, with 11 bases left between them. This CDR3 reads CASSLTDHSNQPQHF. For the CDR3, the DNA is TGTGCCAGCAGTCTTACAGATCATAGCAATCAGCCCCAGCATTTT.

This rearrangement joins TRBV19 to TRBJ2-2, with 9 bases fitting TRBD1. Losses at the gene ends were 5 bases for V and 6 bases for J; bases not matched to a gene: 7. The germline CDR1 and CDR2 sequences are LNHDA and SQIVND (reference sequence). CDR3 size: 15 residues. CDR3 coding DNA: TGTGCCAGTAGTCCAGGACAGGGGTGGGCCGGGGAGCTGTTTTTT. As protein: CASSPGQGWAGELFF.

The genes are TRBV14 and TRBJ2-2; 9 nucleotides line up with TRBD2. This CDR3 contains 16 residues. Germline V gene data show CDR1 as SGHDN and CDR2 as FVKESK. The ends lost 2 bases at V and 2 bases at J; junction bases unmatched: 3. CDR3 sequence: CASSQQTSGNTGELFF. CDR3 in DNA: TGTGCCAGCAGCCAACAGACTAGCGGAAACACCGGGGAGCTGTTTTTT.

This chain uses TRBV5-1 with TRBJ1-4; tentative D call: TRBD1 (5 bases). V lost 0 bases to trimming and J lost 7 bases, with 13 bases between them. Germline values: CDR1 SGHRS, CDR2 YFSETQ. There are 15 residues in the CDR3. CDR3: CASSLGAGMGEKLFF. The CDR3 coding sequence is TGCGCCAGCAGCTTGGGGGCAGGGATGGGTGAAAAACTGTTTTTT.

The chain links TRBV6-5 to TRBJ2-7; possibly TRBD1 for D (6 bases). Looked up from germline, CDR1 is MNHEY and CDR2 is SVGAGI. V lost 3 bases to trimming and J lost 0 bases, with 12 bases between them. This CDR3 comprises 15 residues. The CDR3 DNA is TGTGCCAGCAGTTATGGGCAGGGGATCTCCTACGAGCAGTACTTC. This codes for CASSYGQGISYEQYF.

The CDR3 sequence: CASSYTRDIYEQYF. The CDR3 DNA reads TGTGCCAGCAGTTACACCCGGGACATCTACGAGCAGTACTTC. This sequence joins TRBV6-5 and TRBJ2-7; D is possibly TRBD1 (6 bases). The CDR3 runs 14 residues. Germline lookup yields CDR1 MNHEY and CDR2 SVGAGI. The V gene lost 2 bases and the J gene lost 3 bases, with 11 bases spanning the gap.

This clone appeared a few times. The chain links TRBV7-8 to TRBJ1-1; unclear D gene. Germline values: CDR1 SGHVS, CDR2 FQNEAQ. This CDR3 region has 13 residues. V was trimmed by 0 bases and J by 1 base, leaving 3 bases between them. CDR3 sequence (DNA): TGTGCCAGCAGCTTAGCCAGGAACACTGAAGCTTTCTTT. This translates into CASSLARNTEAFF.

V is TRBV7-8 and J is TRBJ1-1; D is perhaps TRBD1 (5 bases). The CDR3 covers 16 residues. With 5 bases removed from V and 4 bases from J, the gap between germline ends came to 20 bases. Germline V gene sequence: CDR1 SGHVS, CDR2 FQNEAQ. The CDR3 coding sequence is TGTGCCAGCAGCGGCCACACCCGACAGTATAGCACTGAAGCTTTCTTT. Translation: CASSGHTRQYSTEAFF.

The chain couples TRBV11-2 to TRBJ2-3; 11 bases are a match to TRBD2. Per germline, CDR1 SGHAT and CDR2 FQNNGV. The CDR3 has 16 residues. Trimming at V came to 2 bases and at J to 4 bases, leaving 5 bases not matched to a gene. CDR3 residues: CASSLSLAGAADTQYF. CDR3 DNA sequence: TGTGCCAGCAGCTTATCACTAGCGGGAGCCGCAGATACGCAGTATTTT. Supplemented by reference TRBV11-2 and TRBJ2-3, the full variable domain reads EAGVAQSPRYKIIEKRQSVAFWCNPISGHATLYWYQQILGQGPKLLIQFQNNGVVDDSQLPKDRFSAERLKGVDSTLKIQPAKLEDSAVYLCASSLSLAGAADTQYFGPGTRLTVL.

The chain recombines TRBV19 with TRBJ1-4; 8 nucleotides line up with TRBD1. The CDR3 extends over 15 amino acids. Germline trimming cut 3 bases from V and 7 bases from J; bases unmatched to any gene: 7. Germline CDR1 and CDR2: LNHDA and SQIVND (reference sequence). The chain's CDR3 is CASSILQGVVEKLFF. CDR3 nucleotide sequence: TGTGCCAGTAGTATTTTACAGGGGGTTGTTGAAAAACTGTTTTTT.

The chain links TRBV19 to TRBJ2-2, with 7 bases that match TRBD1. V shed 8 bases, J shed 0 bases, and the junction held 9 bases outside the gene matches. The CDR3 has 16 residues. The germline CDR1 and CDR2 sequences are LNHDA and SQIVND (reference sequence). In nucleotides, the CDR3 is TGTGCCAGTCGAGGGGGCTACGGTACGAACACCGGGGAGCTGTTTTTT. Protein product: CASRGGYGTNTGELFF. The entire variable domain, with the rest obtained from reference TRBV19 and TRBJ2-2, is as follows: DGGITQSPKYLFRKEGQNVTLSCEQNLNHDAMYWYRQDPGQGLRLIYYSQIVNDFQKGDIAEGYSVSREKKESFPLTVTSAQKNPTAFYLCASRGGYGTNTGELFFGEGSRLTVL.

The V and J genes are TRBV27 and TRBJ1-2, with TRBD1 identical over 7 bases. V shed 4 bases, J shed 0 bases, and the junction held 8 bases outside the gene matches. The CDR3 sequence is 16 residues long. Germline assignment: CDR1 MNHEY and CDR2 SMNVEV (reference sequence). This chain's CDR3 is CASSSYGTVTNYGYTF. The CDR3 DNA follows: TGTGCCAGCAGTTCCTACGGGACAGTCACTAACTATGGCTACACCTTC.

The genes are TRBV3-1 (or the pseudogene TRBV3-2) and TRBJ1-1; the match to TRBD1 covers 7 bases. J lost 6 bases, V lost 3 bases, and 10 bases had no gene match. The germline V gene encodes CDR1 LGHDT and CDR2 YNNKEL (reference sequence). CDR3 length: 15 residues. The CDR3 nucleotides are TGTGCCAGCAGCCACCTCACAGGGGTGAAGGCTGAAGCTTTCTTT. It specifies CASSHLTGVKAEAFF.

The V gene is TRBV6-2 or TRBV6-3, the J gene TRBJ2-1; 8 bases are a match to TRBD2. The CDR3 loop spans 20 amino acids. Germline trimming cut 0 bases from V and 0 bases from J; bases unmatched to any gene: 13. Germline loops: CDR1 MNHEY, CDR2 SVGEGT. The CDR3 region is CASSYSPFAGGISSYNEQFF. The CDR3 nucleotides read TGTGCCAGCAGTTACTCCCCCTTTGCGGGAGGCATCAGCTCCTACAATGAGCAGTTCTTC.

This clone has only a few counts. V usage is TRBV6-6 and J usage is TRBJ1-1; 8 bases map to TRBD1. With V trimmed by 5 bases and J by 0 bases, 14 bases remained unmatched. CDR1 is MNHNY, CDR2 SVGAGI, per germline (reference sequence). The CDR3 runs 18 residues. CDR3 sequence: CASSPRISGQAVNTEAFF. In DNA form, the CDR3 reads TGTGCCAGCAGTCCGCGAATATCGGGACAGGCGGTGAACACTGAAGCTTTCTTT.

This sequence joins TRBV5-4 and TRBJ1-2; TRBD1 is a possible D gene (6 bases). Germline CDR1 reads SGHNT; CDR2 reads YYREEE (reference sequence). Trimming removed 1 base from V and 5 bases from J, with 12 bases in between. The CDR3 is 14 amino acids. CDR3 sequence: CASSLRQGNYGYTF. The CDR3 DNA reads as TGTGCCAGCAGCTTGAGGCAGGGGAATTATGGCTACACCTTC.

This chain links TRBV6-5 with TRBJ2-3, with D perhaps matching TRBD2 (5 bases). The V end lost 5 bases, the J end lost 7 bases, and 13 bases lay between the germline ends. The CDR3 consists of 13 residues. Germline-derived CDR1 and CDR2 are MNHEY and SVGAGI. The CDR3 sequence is CASSTELGYTQYF. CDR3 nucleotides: TGTGCCAGCAGTACCGAACTAGGGTATACGCAGTATTTT.

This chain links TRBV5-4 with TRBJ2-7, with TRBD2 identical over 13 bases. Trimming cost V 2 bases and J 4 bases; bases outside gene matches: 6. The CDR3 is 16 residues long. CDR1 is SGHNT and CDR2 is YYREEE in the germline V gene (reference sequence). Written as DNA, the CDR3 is TGTGCCAGCAGCTTCTGGACTAGCGGGAGAGCGTACGAGCAGTACTTC. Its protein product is CASSFWTSGRAYEQYF.

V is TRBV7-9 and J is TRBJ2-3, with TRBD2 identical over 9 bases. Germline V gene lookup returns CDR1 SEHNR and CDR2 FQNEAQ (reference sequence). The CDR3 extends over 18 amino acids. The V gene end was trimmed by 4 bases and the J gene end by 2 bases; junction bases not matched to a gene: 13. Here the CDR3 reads CASSSFLLAGYLTDTQYF. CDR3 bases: TGTGCCAGCAGCTCCTTTCTCCTAGCGGGGTACCTCACAGATACGCAGTATTTT.

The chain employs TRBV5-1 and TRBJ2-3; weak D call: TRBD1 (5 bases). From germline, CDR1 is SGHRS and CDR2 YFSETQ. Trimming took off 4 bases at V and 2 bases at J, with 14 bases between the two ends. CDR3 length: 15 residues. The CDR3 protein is CASSGRVGNTDTQYF. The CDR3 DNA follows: TGCGCCAGCAGCGGCAGGGTAGGGAACACAGATACGCAGTATTTT.

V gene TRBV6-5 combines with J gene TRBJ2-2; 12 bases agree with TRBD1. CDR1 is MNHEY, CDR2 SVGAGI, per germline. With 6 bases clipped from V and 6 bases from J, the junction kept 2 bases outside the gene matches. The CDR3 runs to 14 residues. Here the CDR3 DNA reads TGTGCCAGCAGGGGACAGGGGGCGGCCGGGGAGCTGTTTTTT. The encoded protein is CASRGQGAAGELFF.

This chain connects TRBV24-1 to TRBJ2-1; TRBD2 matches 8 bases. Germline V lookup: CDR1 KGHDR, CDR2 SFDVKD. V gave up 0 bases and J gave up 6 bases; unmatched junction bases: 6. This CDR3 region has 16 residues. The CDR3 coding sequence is TGTGCCACCAGTGATTTGTTCGCGGGAGGAGGCAATGAGCAGTTCTTC. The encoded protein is CATSDLFAGGGNEQFF.

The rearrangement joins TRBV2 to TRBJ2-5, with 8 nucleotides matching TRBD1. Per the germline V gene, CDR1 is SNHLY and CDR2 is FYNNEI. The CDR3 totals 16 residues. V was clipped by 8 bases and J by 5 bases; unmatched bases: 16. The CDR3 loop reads CASSPGAGGIYETQYF. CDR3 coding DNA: TGTGCCAGCTCACCCGGGGCAGGGGGCATATATGAGACCCAGTACTTC.

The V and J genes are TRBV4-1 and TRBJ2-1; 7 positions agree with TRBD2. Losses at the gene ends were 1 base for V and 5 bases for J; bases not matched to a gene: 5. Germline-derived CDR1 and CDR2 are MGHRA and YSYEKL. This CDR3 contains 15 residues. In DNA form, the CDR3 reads TGCGCCAGCAGCCAAGTATGGGGGGGGAACAATGAGCAGTTCTTC. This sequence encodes CASSQVWGGNNEQFF.

This CDR3 reads CASSLELAGLPRNEQFF. The CDR3 nucleotides are TGTGCCAGCAGCTTAGAGCTAGCGGGACTTCCGAGGAATGAGCAGTTCTTC. The chain is built from TRBV7-9 and TRBJ2-1; 9 positions agree with TRBD2. CDR1 and CDR2 from the germline V gene are SEHNR and FQNEAQ (reference sequence). V dropped 1 base and J dropped 7; count of bases not matched to a gene: 11. The CDR3 has 17 amino acids.

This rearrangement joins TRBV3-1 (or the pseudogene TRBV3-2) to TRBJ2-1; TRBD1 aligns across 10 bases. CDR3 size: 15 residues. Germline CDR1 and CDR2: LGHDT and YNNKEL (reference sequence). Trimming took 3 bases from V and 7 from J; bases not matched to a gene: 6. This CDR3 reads CASSHDRGRVNEQFF. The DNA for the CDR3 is TGTGCCAGCAGCCACGACAGGGGGCGAGTGAATGAGCAGTTCTTC.